Shown below are 32 T cell receptor beta chains from a single sample sequenced in a study of blood T cell repertoires in COVID-19. Clones were sequenced by immunoSEQ multiplex PCR, and TCRdb holds only the in-frame ones, with some missing. The table lists around 100,000 clones, around nine tenths of them singletons. Sequenced: peripheral blood. All receptors come from a middle-aged man with acute or convalescent COVID-19.

The rearrangement links TRBV6-5 to TRBJ1-3; TRBD1 aligns across 7 bases. CDR1 MNHEY and CDR2 SVGAGI come from the germline V gene. V lost 2 bases and J lost 1; bases outside the gene matches: 5. This CDR3 has 16 amino acids. The CDR3 region is CASSYTGARSGNTIYF. The CDR3 nucleotides are TGTGCCAGCAGTTACACAGGGGCCCGGTCTGGAAACACCATATATTTT.

The chain combines TRBV6-1 with TRBJ2-7; D not certain. Germline lookup yields CDR1 MNHNS and CDR2 SASEGT. Between the trimmed V and J ends, which lost 0 bases and 3 bases, there was a span of 6 bases. This CDR3 has 13 residues. The CDR3 protein is CASSEAELYEQYF. DNA of the CDR3: TGTGCCAGCAGTGAAGCGGAGCTCTACGAGCAGTACTTC.

V and J are TRBV24-1 and TRBJ2-2, with D possibly matching TRBD1 (5 bases). The germline V gene has CDR1 KGHDR and CDR2 SFDVKD. This CDR3 contains 15 residues. Trimming cost V 1 base and J 1 base, with 6 bases left between them. The CDR3 sequence is CATSDFRGNTGELFF. The CDR3 nucleotides read TGTGCCACCAGTGATTTTAGGGGGAACACCGGGGAGCTGTTTTTT.

The rearrangement links TRBV12-3 or TRBV12-4 to TRBJ1-5; D uncertain. Between the trimmed V and J ends, which lost 3 bases and 5 bases, there was a span of 5 bases. The CDR3 consists of 12 residues. The CDR3 here is CASSLRDQPQHF. DNA of the CDR3: TGTGCCAGCAGTTTGCGCGATCAGCCCCAGCATTTT.

This clone showed up just once. The V call is TRBV27, the J call TRBJ2-6; D remains ambiguous. The V and J ends lost 5 bases and 5 bases respectively, with 7 bases between them. The germline gives CDR1 MNHEY, CDR2 SMNVEV (reference sequence). CDR3 length equals 13 residues. CDR3 sequence: CASSGPWANVLTF. Here the CDR3 DNA reads TGTGCCAGCAGTGGCCCCTGGGCCAACGTCCTGACTTTC.

The chain uses TRBV14 and TRBJ1-6; D perhaps matches TRBD1 (6 bases). Germline values: CDR1 SGHDN, CDR2 FVKESK. V lost 9 bases and J lost 6, with 9 bases in between. This CDR3 is 12 amino acids long. The CDR3 DNA sequence: TGTGCCAGTGGACAGAGTAATTCACCCCTCCACTTT. Translated, it gives CASGQSNSPLHF.

J is TRBJ1-2 and V is TRBV7-2, with unresolved D. Germline loops: CDR1 SGHTA, CDR2 FQGNSA. The CDR3 runs to 14 residues. Trimming took 1 base from V and 7 from J, leaving 13 bases between them. The CDR3 region has the DNA TGTGCCAGCAGCTTAGAATATAGGGCGGGTGGCTACACCTTC. Translating it yields CASSLEYRAGGYTF.

This clone was counted a few times. The chain uses TRBV2 and TRBJ2-1; perhaps TRBD2 as D (6 bases). Germline V gene sequence: CDR1 SNHLY, CDR2 FYNNEI. Trimming left V 7 bases short and J 0 bases short, with 16 bases between. This CDR3 has 16 amino acids. The CDR3: CASTRRRDVSYNEQFF. CDR3 DNA: TGTGCCAGCACCCGAAGGAGGGATGTCTCCTACAATGAGCAGTTCTTC.

The chain combines TRBV6-5 with TRBJ1-3, with D unresolved. Trimming took off 6 bases at V and 1 base at J, with 7 bases between the two ends. From germline, CDR1 is MNHEY and CDR2 SVGAGI. This CDR3 is 13 amino acids long. The CDR3 region is CASSSVSGNTIYF. The CDR3 nucleotides are TGTGCCAGCAGCTCTGTATCTGGAAACACCATATATTTT.

V gene TRBV5-1 combines with J gene TRBJ2-7; 8 nucleotides align to TRBD1. Losses at the gene ends were 6 bases for V and 6 bases for J; bases not matched to a gene: 8. Germline CDR1 is SGHRS and CDR2 is YFSETQ. The CDR3 runs to 13 residues. Written as DNA, the CDR3 is TGCGCCAGCACACCGGGACAGGCTGCCGAGCAGTACTTC. This sequence encodes CASTPGQAAEQYF.

V is TRBV3-1 (or the pseudogene TRBV3-2) and J is TRBJ1-6, with D possibly being TRBD1 (5 bases). Germline V lookup: CDR1 LGHDT, CDR2 YNNKEL (reference sequence). This CDR3 is built from 14 residues. V was pared by 4 bases and J by 5 bases, with 9 bases between. In DNA, the CDR3 is TGTGCCAGCAGCCCCAGACAGAATAATTCACCCCTCCACTTT. It yields the protein CASSPRQNNSPLHF.

This clone was recorded once. This chain joins TRBV7-9 and TRBJ1-1; no clear D gene. There are 16 residues in the CDR3. The germline V gene encodes CDR1 SEHNR and CDR2 FQNEAQ (reference sequence). Deletions cut 2 bases from V and 3 bases from J, with 16 bases between. CDR3 nucleotides: TGTGCCAGCAGCTTACCAAATAATAGGCGGTACACTGAAGCTTTCTTT. As protein: CASSLPNNRRYTEAFF.

The rearrangement links TRBV19 to TRBJ2-7; D unresolved. The CDR3 has 15 amino acids. The germline V and J ends were trimmed by 2 bases and 2 bases, with 13 bases remaining between them. Germline CDR1 LNHDA, CDR2 SQIVND (reference sequence). The CDR3 region is CASSISPGGTYEQYF. DNA for the CDR3: TGTGCCAGTAGTATATCCCCTGGCGGAACCTACGAGCAGTACTTC.

CDR3: CASSQQGGGYTF. CDR3 in DNA: TGTGCCAGCTCACAACAGGGGGGCGGCTACACCTTC. The J gene is TRBJ1-2, the V gene TRBV18; the match to TRBD1 covers 8 bases. This CDR3 region has 12 residues. J lost 8 bases, V lost 4 bases, and 3 bases had no gene match. Germline assignment: CDR1 KGHSH and CDR2 LQKENI.

This clone was seen just once. The chain carries TRBV5-1 and TRBJ2-5; 7 positions agree with TRBD1. With V trimmed by 4 bases and J by 5 bases, 11 bases remained unmatched. The germline gives CDR1 SGHRS, CDR2 YFSETQ. The CDR3 contains 15 residues. CDR3 loop: CASSQRQGQAETQYF. CDR3 nucleotide sequence: TGCGCCAGCAGCCAAAGACAGGGCCAAGCGGAGACCCAGTACTTC.

By proportion, this clone is medium-sized (0.01 to 0.1%). The chain is built from TRBV3-1 (or the pseudogene TRBV3-2) and TRBJ1-2, with D unresolved. Germline loops: CDR1 LGHDT, CDR2 YNNKEL (reference sequence). The CDR3 sequence is 14 residues long. V was pared by 0 bases and J by 6 bases, with 11 bases between. DNA of the CDR3: TGTGCCAGCAGCCAAGATTTCGGGTTAGATGGCTACACCTTC. As protein: CASSQDFGLDGYTF.

This sequence joins TRBV6-2 or TRBV6-3 and TRBJ1-5; the D gene is possibly TRBD1 (5 bases). Looked up from germline, CDR1 is MNHEY and CDR2 is SVGEGT. The CDR3 runs 12 residues. Trimming took 0 bases from V and 9 from J, leaving 6 bases between them. The CDR3 loop reads CASSYSGGPQHF. CDR3 DNA: TGTGCCAGCAGTTACTCGGGGGGGCCCCAGCATTTT.

This chain joins TRBV6-2 or TRBV6-3 and TRBJ1-1, with TRBD1 matching over 7 bases. The CDR3 length is 15 residues. V was clipped by 3 bases and J by 5 bases; unmatched bases: 9. In germline, CDR1 is MNHEY, CDR2 SVGEGT. CDR3 bases: TGTGCCAGCAGTTATGGAAGGGGGCGAGTGACTGAAGCTTTCTTT. This sequence encodes CASSYGRGRVTEAFF.

The rearrangement links TRBV18 to TRBJ2-5; maybe TRBD1 (5 bases). Germline V gives CDR1 KGHSH, CDR2 LQKENI. The CDR3 is made up of 14 amino acids. Trimming stripped 4 bases from V and 5 bases from J, with 14 bases between. In DNA, the CDR3 is TGTGCCAGCTCACAAGTGGGGCTAATTGAGACCCAGTACTTC. Translated, it gives CASSQVGLIETQYF. Full variable domain (remainder filled in from reference TRBV18 and TRBJ2-5): NAGVMQNPRHLVRRRGQEARLRCSPMKGHSHVYWYRQLPEEGLKFMVYLQKENIIDESGMPKERFSAEFPKEGPSILRIQQVVRGDSAAYFCASSQVGLIETQYFGPGTRLLVL.

The rearrangement uses TRBV27 and TRBJ1-4; TRBD1 aligns across 7 bases. J gave up 7 bases and V 5 bases, and 16 bases lay outside the gene matches. The CDR3 covers 17 residues. CDR1 MNHEY and CDR2 SMNVEV come from the germline V gene (reference sequence). The CDR3 coding sequence is TGTGCCAGCAGTCAGAGCCCGACAGGGATGGCTGGTGAAAAACTGTTTTTT. This sequence encodes CASSQSPTGMAGEKLFF.

The chain has TRBV27 and TRBJ1-5, with no clear D. CDR1 and CDR2 from the germline V gene are MNHEY and SMNVEV (reference sequence). The CDR3 runs 12 residues. V lost 7 bases and J lost 4, with 8 bases in between. Here the CDR3 reads CASKEFNQPQHF. CDR3 sequence (DNA): TGTGCCAGCAAGGAGTTTAATCAGCCCCAGCATTTT.

The chain combines TRBV30 with TRBJ2-3; 7 bases match TRBD1. This CDR3 region has 16 residues. After removal of 5 bases from V and 6 bases from J, the junction contained 17 bases not matched to a gene. The germline gives CDR1 GTSNPN, CDR2 SVGIG (reference sequence). In nucleotides, the CDR3 is TGTGCCTGGGTAGGACAGGCGGTCGGGCAGGGGGATACGCAGTATTTT. This translates into CAWVGQAVGQGDTQYF.

The chain recombines TRBV28 with TRBJ1-2; 7 bases agree with TRBD1. The CDR3 loop spans 13 amino acids. Germline loops: CDR1 MDHEN, CDR2 SYDVKM. V shed 6 bases and J 8 bases; nucleotides not matched to a gene: 9. The CDR3 nucleotides read TGTGCCAGCAGCCCGGGACAGTGGGGAGGCTACACCTTC. Translated, it gives CASSPGQWGGYTF.

V and J are TRBV10-3 and TRBJ1-5, with 8 positions matching TRBD1. CDR1 ENHRY and CDR2 SYGVKD come from the germline V gene. The CDR3 covers 13 residues. The J segment lost 5 bases and the V segment lost 6 bases, leaving 3 bases of the junction unmatched. DNA for the CDR3: TGTGCCATCAGCCCGGGACAGGATCAGCCCCAGCATTTT. Encoded protein: CAISPGQDQPQHF.

The chain links TRBV4-1 to TRBJ1-5; tentatively, D is TRBD1 (6 bases). The germline gives CDR1 MGHRA, CDR2 YSYEKL. This CDR3 is built from 17 residues. V was clipped by 0 bases and J by 6 bases, with 18 bases between them. The CDR3 DNA reads as TGCGCCAGCAGCCAAGATCGAGAGGGGGTTCTAGGTCAGCCCCAGCATTTT. Amino acid sequence: CASSQDREGVLGQPQHF.

The J gene is TRBJ1-2, the V gene TRBV9; 7 bases match TRBD1. The CDR3 is 16 amino acids. With V trimmed by 3 bases and J by 7 bases, 15 bases remained unmatched. Per germline, CDR1 SGDLS and CDR2 YYNGEE. CDR3 DNA: TGTGCCAGCAGCGCAAATTCCGCCGGGACAGAACCTGGCTACACCTTC. As protein: CASSANSAGTEPGYTF.

The chain uses TRBV5-6 and TRBJ1-2; D not certain. CDR1 is SGHDT, CDR2 YYEEEE, per germline. Trimming shortened V by 2 bases and J by 4 bases, and 9 bases separated the two germline ends. The CDR3 consists of 13 residues. CDR3 sequence: CASSFSSSYGYTF. DNA of the CDR3: TGTGCCAGCAGCTTCTCCTCTAGCTATGGCTACACCTTC.

The chain combines TRBV4-2 with TRBJ1-2; 10 bases match TRBD1. The CDR3 runs 12 residues. With 7 bases clipped from V and 8 bases from J, the junction kept 4 bases outside the gene matches. The germline V gene encodes CDR1 LGHNA and CDR2 YNFKEQ. The CDR3 DNA follows: TGTGCCAGCACCGGGACAGGGGAAGGCTACACCTTC. It translates to CASTGTGEGYTF.

The chain carries TRBV15 and TRBJ2-1; D gene unclear. V shed 8 bases and J shed 7 bases, with 12 bases lying between them. Looked up from germline, CDR1 is LNHNV and CDR2 is YYDKDF (reference sequence). The CDR3 totals 12 residues. DNA for the CDR3: TGTGCCACCCGTCAGACTCTAAATGAGCAGTTCTTC. Encoded protein: CATRQTLNEQFF.

J is TRBJ2-7 and V is TRBV7-2, with 9 bases aligning to TRBD2. Germline V gene lookup returns CDR1 SGHTA and CDR2 FQGNSA. This CDR3 region has 14 residues. V trimming: 5 bases; J trimming: 3 bases; junction bases outside the gene matches: 5. The DNA for the CDR3 is TGTGCCAGCAGCATATCTAGCGGGATCTACGAGCAGTACTTC. Its protein product is CASSISSGIYEQYF.

The rearrangement uses TRBV7-9 and TRBJ2-7; 7 bases fit TRBD1. The germline CDR1 and CDR2 sequences are SEHNR and FQNEAQ (reference sequence). The CDR3 is made up of 14 amino acids. The ends lost 5 bases at V and 0 bases at J; junction bases unmatched: 4. CDR3 region: CASSPWDSSYEQYF. CDR3 DNA sequence: TGTGCCAGCAGCCCCTGGGACAGCTCCTACGAGCAGTACTTC. The whole variable domain, filled in from reference TRBV7-9 and TRBJ2-7, reads DTGVSQNPRHKITKRGQNVTFRCDPISEHNRLYWYRQTLGQGPEFLTYFQNEAQLEKSRLLSDRFSAERPKGSFSTLEIQRTEQGDSAMYLCASSPWDSSYEQYFGPGTRLTVT.

This chain connects TRBV5-1 to TRBJ2-1; TRBD2 matches 7 bases. This CDR3 has 16 amino acids. V was clipped by 0 bases and J by 3 bases; unmatched bases: 6. The V gene's germline CDR1 is SGHRS and CDR2 YFSETQ. The DNA for the CDR3 is TGCGCCAGCAGCTTGGTCGTGGGAGGGAACTACAATGAGCAGTTCTTC. Translating gives CASSLVVGGNYNEQFF.